Shown below are 26 T cell receptor beta chains from a single sample sequenced in a study of cytomegalovirus exposure and HLA in healthy donors. The primer mix had 60 Vbeta and 13 Jbeta primers. Here immunoSEQ multiplex PCR was the method, and the copy in TCRdb shows in-frame clones only, minus some. The sample lists about 180,000 clones, approximately 72% seen once, with roughly 2.5% in the top ten. The specimen sequenced was PBMCs. The receptor source for this set is a human donor in good health.

The chain recombines TRBV11-2 with TRBJ1-2, with 8 bases identical to TRBD1. The CDR3 has 19 amino acids. Germline assignment: CDR1 SGHAT and CDR2 FQNNGV. With 5 bases clipped from V and 0 bases from J, the junction kept 17 bases outside the gene matches. CDR3 DNA sequence: TGTGCCAGCAGCGAGCGGGGTGGGGGACAGGTTCGTCCTAACTATGGCTACACCTTC. It codes for CASSERGGGQVRPNYGYTF.

This clone was observed a single time. The chain uses TRBV7-8 and TRBJ2-3; 13 bases are shared with TRBD2. CDR1 SGHVS and CDR2 FQNEAQ come from the germline V gene. This CDR3 region has 16 residues. V lost 5 bases to trimming and J lost 6 bases; unmatched junction nucleotides: 8. CDR3 region: CASSTTSGGVMDTQYF. Here the CDR3 DNA reads TGTGCCAGCAGCACAACTAGCGGGGGGGTCATGGATACGCAGTATTTT.

V and J are TRBV27 and TRBJ2-1, with 9 bases fitting TRBD1. Germline V CDR1 and CDR2: MNHEY, SMNVEV (reference sequence). V gave up 5 bases and J gave up 10 bases; unmatched junction bases: 9. The CDR3 has 14 amino acids. In DNA, the CDR3 is TGTGCCAGCAGTACCCCGACAGGGGGGAGAGAGCAGTTCTTC. Translation: CASSTPTGGREQFF.

This clone was detected once. CDR3 sequence: CASSPPNGVYGYTF. DNA for the CDR3: TGTGCCAGCAGCCCCCCGAACGGGGTCTATGGCTACACCTTC. V and J are TRBV11-1 and TRBJ1-2; the D is unclear. Trimming cost V 5 bases and J 4 bases, with 14 bases left between them. The CDR3 totals 14 residues. Germline V gene sequence: CDR1 SGHAT, CDR2 FQDESV (reference sequence).

This clone was picked up a small number of times. The chain has TRBV5-1 and TRBJ2-7; D may be TRBD1 (5 bases). Germline V gives CDR1 SGHRS, CDR2 YFSETQ. The CDR3 runs 12 residues. V was clipped by 4 bases and J by 4 bases, with 9 bases between them. The CDR3 DNA follows: TGCGCCAGCAGCGTGGACAATTACGAGCAGTACTTC. This translates into CASSVDNYEQYF.

This rearrangement joins TRBV19 to TRBJ1-5, with 8 nucleotides matching TRBD1. CDR1 and CDR2 (germline): LNHDA, SQIVND (reference sequence). V dropped 8 bases and J dropped 6; count of bases not matched to a gene: 6. This CDR3 has 13 residues. The CDR3 DNA follows: TGTGCCAGTGTGCAGGGGGCCTTTCAGCCCCAGCATTTT. Residues: CASVQGAFQPQHF.

Notes on this clone: The same CDR3 also results from other DNA sequences found in this sample. The V call is TRBV27, the J call TRBJ1-1, with D unclear. The CDR3 length is 11 residues. Germline CDR1 and CDR2: MNHEY and SMNVEV (reference sequence). The germline V and J ends were trimmed by 4 bases and 3 bases, with 3 bases remaining between them. The CDR3 DNA reads as TGTGCCAGCAGTTCCTACACTGAAGCTTTCTTT. Amino acids: CASSSYTEAFF.

The chain is built from TRBV27 and TRBJ1-6, with D perhaps TRBD1 (6 bases). V gave up 1 base and J gave up 8 bases, with 12 bases separating them. The CDR3 is 15 residues long. The germline V gene has CDR1 MNHEY and CDR2 SMNVEV (reference sequence). CDR3 nucleotide sequence: TGTGCCAGCAGTTTATTTTCACCAGGGGATTCACCCCTCCACTTT. Translation gives CASSLFSPGDSPLHF.

The chain couples TRBV19 to TRBJ1-3, with D unclear. From germline, CDR1 is LNHDA and CDR2 SQIVND (reference sequence). The V and J ends lost 4 bases and 2 bases respectively, with 12 bases between them. The CDR3 consists of 15 residues. Here the CDR3 DNA reads TGTGCCAGTAGTACTCTGGGCCCCCCTGGAAACACCATATATTTT. The encoded protein is CASSTLGPPGNTIYF.

The chain recombines TRBV5-4 with TRBJ1-5; D not certain. Germline V gives CDR1 SGHNT, CDR2 YYREEE (reference sequence). The V end lost 4 bases, the J end lost 1 base, and 12 bases lay between the germline ends. This CDR3 comprises 15 residues. CDR3 in DNA: TGTGCCAGCAGCCCAGCGTTCTCCAGCAATCAGCCCCAGCATTTT. Protein sequence: CASSPAFSSNQPQHF.

The genes are TRBV7-2 and TRBJ1-2; 10 positions agree with TRBD1. The trim removed 4 bases at V and 4 bases at J, leaving 6 bases unmatched. This CDR3 contains 15 residues. CDR1 and CDR2 (germline): SGHTA, FQGNSA. CDR3 loop: CASSSIRTGGYGYTF. CDR3 nucleotide sequence: TGTGCCAGCAGCTCGATAAGGACAGGGGGCTATGGCTACACCTTC.

This clone has a handful of counts. The chain carries TRBV4-1 and TRBJ2-4; possible D gene TRBD1, 5 bases. The V gene lost 4 bases and the J gene lost 0 bases, with 10 bases spanning the gap. CDR1 is MGHRA and CDR2 is YSYEKL in the germline V gene. The CDR3 has 15 residues. The CDR3 region has the DNA TGCGCCAGCAGCCCCCTGACAGTAGCCAAAAACATTCAGTACTTC. This translates into CASSPLTVAKNIQYF.

The chain recombines TRBV2 with TRBJ2-7, with 12 nucleotides matching TRBD2. The V gene's germline CDR1 is SNHLY and CDR2 FYNNEI. The CDR3 is 15 amino acids. V was pared by 7 bases and J by 2 bases, with 6 bases of the junction left unmatched. For the CDR3, the DNA is TGTGCCAGCAAAGCCGGACTAGCGGGGACCTACGAGCAGTACTTC. Protein sequence: CASKAGLAGTYEQYF. Combining the CDR3 with reference TRBV2 and TRBJ2-7 gives the whole variable domain EPEVTQTPSHQVTQMGQEVILRCVPISNHLYFYWYRQILGQKVEFLVSFYNNEISEKSEIFDDQFSVERPDGSNFTLKIRSTKLEDSAMYFCASKAGLAGTYEQYFGPGTRLTVT.

The V call is TRBV15, the J call TRBJ1-5; 11 nucleotides agree with TRBD1. The CDR3 runs to 16 residues. Trimming took 3 bases from V and 6 from J; bases not matched to a gene: 7. Germline V gene lookup returns CDR1 LNHNV and CDR2 YYDKDF (reference sequence). CDR3 loop: CATSRAGTGGFQPQHF. The CDR3, as DNA: TGTGCCACCAGCAGGGCCGGGACAGGGGGTTTTCAGCCCCAGCATTTT.

The CDR3 loop reads CASRGGAINEQFF. CDR3 sequence (DNA): TGTGCCAGTAGGGGGGGGGCAATAAATGAGCAGTTCTTC. The chain employs TRBV19 and TRBJ2-1, with a possible D match to TRBD2 (7 bases). The CDR3 contains 13 residues. Trimming removed 6 bases at V and 7 bases at J, with 13 bases between. CDR1 is LNHDA and CDR2 is SQIVND in the germline V gene (reference sequence).

This clone was counted a few times. V and J are TRBV19 and TRBJ1-1, with TRBD1 identical over 9 bases. The CDR3 totals 16 residues. V shed 5 bases, J shed 0 bases, and the junction held 7 bases outside the gene matches. From germline, CDR1 is LNHDA and CDR2 SQIVND (reference sequence). This CDR3 reads CASSSGTGYMNTEAFF. The CDR3 bases are TGTGCCAGTAGTTCAGGGACAGGGTACATGAACACTGAAGCTTTCTTT.

The chain employs TRBV20-1 and TRBJ1-2; D ambiguous. Germline loops: CDR1 DFQATT, CDR2 SNEGSKA (reference sequence). V was pared by 3 bases and J by 8 bases, with 10 bases between. The CDR3 covers 11 residues. The CDR3 nucleotides read TGCAGTGCTAGTTACGGGGAGGGCTACACCTTC. Translated: CSASYGEGYTF.

Concerning this clone itself: One junction end disagrees with the germline gene, perhaps due to a read error. The chain has TRBV5-4 and TRBJ2-1; 9 bases match TRBD2. CDR1 and CDR2 from the germline V gene are SGHNT and YYREEE (reference sequence). This CDR3 region has 16 residues. CDR3 protein: CASSQDSGGSYNEQFF. CDR3 DNA: TGCGCCAGCAGCCAAGATAGCGGGGGCTCCTACAATGAGCAGTTCTTC.

This clone has only a few counts. The V and J genes are TRBV7-3 and TRBJ2-7; the D is unclear. Germline V gives CDR1 SGHTA, CDR2 FQGTGA. This CDR3 is 15 amino acids long. V was trimmed by 1 base and J by 0 bases, leaving 10 bases between them. The CDR3: CASSLKFQDSYEQYF. The CDR3 DNA sequence: TGTGCCAGCAGCTTAAAATTCCAGGACTCCTACGAGCAGTACTTC.

CDR3 in amino acids: CASSNHRGRAETQYF. The CDR3 nucleotides are TGTGCCAGCAGCAACCACAGGGGGCGAGCGGAGACCCAGTACTTC. The V gene is TRBV7-6, the J gene TRBJ2-5; 9 bases are shared with TRBD1. V lost 5 bases to trimming and J lost 5 bases; unmatched junction nucleotides: 9. CDR1 and CDR2 (germline): SGHVS, FNYEAQ. The CDR3 is 15 residues long.

The V call is TRBV28, the J call TRBJ2-5, with TRBD2 identical over 8 bases. The J call may be mistaken, given a closer DNA end match to TRBJ2-7. This CDR3 contains 14 residues. Per germline, CDR1 MDHEN and CDR2 SYDVKM. CDR3 nucleotide sequence: TGTGCCAGCAGTCCAGCGGGAGTCTCCTACGAGCAGTACTTC. Translation gives CASSPAGVSYEQYF.

This clone was observed a few times. J is TRBJ2-7 and V is TRBV4-3; 8 bases align to TRBD2. Looked up from germline, CDR1 is LGHNA and CDR2 is YSLEER. CDR3 length: 16 amino acids. V lost 1 base and J lost 4; bases outside the gene matches: 9. The CDR3 reads CASSQAGVGGGYEQYF. The CDR3 nucleotides are TGCGCCAGCAGCCAAGCTGGGGTCGGGGGGGGTTACGAGCAGTACTTC.

This clone occurred a few times. V and J are TRBV2 and TRBJ1-2; D possibly corresponds to TRBD1 (5 bases). V was pared by 6 bases and J by 0 bases, with 14 bases between. The CDR3 extends over 15 amino acids. Germline CDR1 SNHLY, CDR2 FYNNEI. CDR3 region: CASSYRQTANYGYTF. The DNA of the CDR3 is TGTGCCAGCAGCTACCGACAGACTGCTAACTATGGCTACACCTTC.

This clone was found a few times. The V gene is TRBV18, the J gene TRBJ2-1, with TRBD2 identical over 9 bases. Looked up from germline, CDR1 is KGHSH and CDR2 is LQKENI. The CDR3 sequence is 15 residues long. Trimming cost V 2 bases and J 4 bases; bases outside gene matches: 3. In DNA form, the CDR3 reads TGTGCCAGCTCACCATCGGGACTAGCTTACAATGAGCAGTTCTTC. Translating it yields CASSPSGLAYNEQFF.

The chain combines TRBV5-1 with TRBJ2-2; 10 bases align to TRBD1. This CDR3 spans 14 amino acids. CDR1 is SGHRS, CDR2 YFSETQ, per germline. Trimming removed 5 bases from V and 3 bases from J; junction bases left unmatched: 1. The CDR3 sequence: CASRTGGDTGELFF. The CDR3 nucleotides read TGCGCCAGCAGGACAGGGGGCGACACCGGGGAGCTGTTTTTT.

The rearrangement joins TRBV7-9 to TRBJ1-4; 7 bases fit TRBD1. Per germline, CDR1 SEHNR and CDR2 FQNEAQ (reference sequence). Trimming at V came to 5 bases and at J to 7 bases, leaving 10 bases not matched to a gene. The CDR3 runs 15 residues. The CDR3 bases are TGTGCCAGCAGCATAATGACAGGGAGAATTGAAAAACTGTTTTTT. This gives the protein CASSIMTGRIEKLFF.